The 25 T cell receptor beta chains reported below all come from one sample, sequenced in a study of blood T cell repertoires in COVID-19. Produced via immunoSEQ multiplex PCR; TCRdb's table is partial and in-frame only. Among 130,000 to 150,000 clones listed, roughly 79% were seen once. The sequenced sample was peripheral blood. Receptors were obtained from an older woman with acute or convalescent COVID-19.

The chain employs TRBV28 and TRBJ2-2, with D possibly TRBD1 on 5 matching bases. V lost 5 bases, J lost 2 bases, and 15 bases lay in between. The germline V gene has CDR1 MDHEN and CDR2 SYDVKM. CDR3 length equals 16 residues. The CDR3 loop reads CASSGAERINTGELFF. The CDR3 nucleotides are TGTGCCAGCAGTGGGGCGGAGAGAATTAACACCGGGGAGCTGTTTTTT.

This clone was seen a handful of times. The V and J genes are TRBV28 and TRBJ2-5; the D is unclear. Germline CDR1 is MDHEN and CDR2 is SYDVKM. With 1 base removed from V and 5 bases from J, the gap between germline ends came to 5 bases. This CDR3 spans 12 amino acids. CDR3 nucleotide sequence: TGTGCCAGCAGTTTATTTCGGGAGACCCAGTACTTC. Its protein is CASSLFRETQYF.

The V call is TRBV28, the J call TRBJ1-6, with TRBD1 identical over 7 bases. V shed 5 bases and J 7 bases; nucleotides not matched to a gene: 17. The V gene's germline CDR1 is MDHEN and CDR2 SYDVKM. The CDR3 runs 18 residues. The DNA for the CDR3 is TGTGCCAGCAGTGAAGGCGGTTTCAGGGACAGAGAAAATTCACCCCTCCACTTT. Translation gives CASSEGGFRDRENSPLHF. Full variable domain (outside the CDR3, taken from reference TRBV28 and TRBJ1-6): DVKVTQSSRYLVKRTGEKVFLECVQDMDHENMFWYRQDPGLGLRLIYFSYDVKMKEKGDIPEGYSVSREKKERFSLILESASTNQTSMYLCASSEGGFRDRENSPLHFGNGTRLTVT.

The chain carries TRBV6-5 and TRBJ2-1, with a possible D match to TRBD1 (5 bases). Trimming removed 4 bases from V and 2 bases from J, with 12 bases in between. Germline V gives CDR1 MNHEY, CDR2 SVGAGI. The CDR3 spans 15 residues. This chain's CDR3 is CASSSTVMTYNEQFF. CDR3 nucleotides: TGTGCCAGCAGTTCGACAGTGATGACCTACAATGAGCAGTTCTTC.

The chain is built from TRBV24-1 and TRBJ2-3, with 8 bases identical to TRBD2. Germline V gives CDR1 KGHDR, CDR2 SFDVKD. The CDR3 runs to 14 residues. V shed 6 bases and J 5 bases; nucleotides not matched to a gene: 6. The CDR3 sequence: CATSSDGRGDTQYF. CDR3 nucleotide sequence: TGTGCCACCAGTTCTGACGGGAGGGGAGATACGCAGTATTTT.

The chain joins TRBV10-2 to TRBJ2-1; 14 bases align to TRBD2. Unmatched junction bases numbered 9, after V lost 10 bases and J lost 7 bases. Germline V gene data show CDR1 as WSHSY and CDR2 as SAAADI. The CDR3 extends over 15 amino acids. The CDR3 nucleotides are TGCGCCACCCGATTGGGGACTAGCGGGAGAAATGAGCAGTTCTTC. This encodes CATRLGTSGRNEQFF.

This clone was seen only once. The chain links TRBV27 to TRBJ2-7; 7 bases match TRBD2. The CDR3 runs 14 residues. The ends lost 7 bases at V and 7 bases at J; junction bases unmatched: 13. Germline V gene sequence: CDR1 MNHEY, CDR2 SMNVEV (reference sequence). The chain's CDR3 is CASTPGGRVGEQYF. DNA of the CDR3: TGTGCCAGCACCCCCGGGGGGAGGGTAGGAGAGCAGTACTTC.

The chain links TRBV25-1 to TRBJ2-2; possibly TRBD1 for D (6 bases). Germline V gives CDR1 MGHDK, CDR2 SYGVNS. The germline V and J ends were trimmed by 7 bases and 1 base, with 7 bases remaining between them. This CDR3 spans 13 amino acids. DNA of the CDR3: TGTGCCAGCATGGGACAGAACACCGGGGAGCTGTTTTTT. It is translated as CASMGQNTGELFF.

CDR3 amino acids: CASSFTTDIYGYTF. CDR3 nucleotide sequence: TGTGCCAGCAGCTTTACGACGGACATCTATGGCTACACCTTC. The chain has TRBV5-5 and TRBJ1-2; maybe TRBD1 (5 bases). Trimming pared 2 bases from V and 4 bases from J, leaving 12 bases between. The CDR3 is made up of 14 amino acids. Germline CDR1 reads SGHKS; CDR2 reads YYEKEE (reference sequence).

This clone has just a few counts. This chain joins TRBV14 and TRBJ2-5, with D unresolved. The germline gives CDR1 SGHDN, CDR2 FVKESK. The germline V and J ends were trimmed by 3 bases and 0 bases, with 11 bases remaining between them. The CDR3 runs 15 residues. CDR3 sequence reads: CASSHPAGYQETQYF. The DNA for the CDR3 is TGTGCCAGCAGCCATCCAGCAGGTTACCAAGAGACCCAGTACTTC.

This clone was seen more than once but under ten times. The CDR3 spells CASSLRDSTHEGETQYF. The CDR3, as DNA: TGTGCCAGCAGCTTAAGGGACTCGACCCATGAGGGGGAGACCCAGTACTTC. This chain joins TRBV7-9 and TRBJ2-5; tentative D call: TRBD2 (6 bases). The length of the CDR3 is 17 residues. Germline lookup yields CDR1 SEHNR and CDR2 FQNEAQ (reference sequence). Trimming left V 2 bases short and J 5 bases short, with 21 bases between.

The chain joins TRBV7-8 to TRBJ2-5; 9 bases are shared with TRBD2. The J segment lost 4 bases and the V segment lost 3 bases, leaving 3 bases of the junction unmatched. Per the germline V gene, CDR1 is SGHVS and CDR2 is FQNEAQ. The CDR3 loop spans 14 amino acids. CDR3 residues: CASSFLAGAETQYF. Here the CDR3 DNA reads TGTGCCAGCAGCTTTTTAGCGGGAGCAGAGACCCAGTACTTC.

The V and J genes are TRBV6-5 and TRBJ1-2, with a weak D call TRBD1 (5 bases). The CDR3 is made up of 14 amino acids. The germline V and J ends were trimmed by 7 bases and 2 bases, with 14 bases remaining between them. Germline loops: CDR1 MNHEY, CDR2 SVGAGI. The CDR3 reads CASNPLNRNYGYTF. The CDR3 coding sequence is TGTGCCAGCAACCCTTTAAACAGGAACTATGGCTACACCTTC.

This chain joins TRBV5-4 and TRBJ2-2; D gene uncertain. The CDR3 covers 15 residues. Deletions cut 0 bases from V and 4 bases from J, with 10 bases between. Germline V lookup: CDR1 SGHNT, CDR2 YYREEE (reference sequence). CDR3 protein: CASSLAQFATGELFF. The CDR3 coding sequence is TGTGCCAGCAGCTTGGCACAGTTTGCCACCGGGGAGCTGTTTTTT. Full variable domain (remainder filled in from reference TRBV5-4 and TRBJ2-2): ETGVTQSPTHLIKTRGQQVTLRCSSQSGHNTVSWYQQALGQGPQFIFQYYREEENGRGNFPPRFSGLQFPNYSSELNVNALELDDSALYLCASSLAQFATGELFFGEGSRLTVL.

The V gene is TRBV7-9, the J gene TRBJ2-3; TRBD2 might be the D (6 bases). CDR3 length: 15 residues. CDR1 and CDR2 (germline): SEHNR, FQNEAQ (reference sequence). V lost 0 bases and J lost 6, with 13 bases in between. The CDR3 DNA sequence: TGTGCCAGCAGCTTAGCGCTGGGGGGAACGGATACGCAGTATTTT. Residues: CASSLALGGTDTQYF.

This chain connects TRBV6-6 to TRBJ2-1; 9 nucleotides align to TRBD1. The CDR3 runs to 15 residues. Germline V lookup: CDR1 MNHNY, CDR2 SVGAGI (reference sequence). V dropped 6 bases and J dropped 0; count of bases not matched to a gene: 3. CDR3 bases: TGTGCCAGCAGCCGACAGGGGGGCTCCTACAATGAGCAGTTCTTC. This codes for CASSRQGGSYNEQFF.

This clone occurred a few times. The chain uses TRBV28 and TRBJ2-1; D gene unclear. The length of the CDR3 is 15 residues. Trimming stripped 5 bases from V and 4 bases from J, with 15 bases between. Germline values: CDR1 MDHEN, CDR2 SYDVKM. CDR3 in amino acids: CASSPLRVDYNEQFF. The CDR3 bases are TGTGCCAGCAGTCCCCTCCGGGTAGATTACAATGAGCAGTTCTTC.

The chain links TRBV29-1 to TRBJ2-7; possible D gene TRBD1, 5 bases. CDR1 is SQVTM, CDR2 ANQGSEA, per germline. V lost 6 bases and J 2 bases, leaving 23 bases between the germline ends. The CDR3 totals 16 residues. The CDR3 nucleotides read TGCAGCGTGAGCCCGGCAGGGAACTCCTATCCCTACGAGCAGTACTTC. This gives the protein CSVSPAGNSYPYEQYF.

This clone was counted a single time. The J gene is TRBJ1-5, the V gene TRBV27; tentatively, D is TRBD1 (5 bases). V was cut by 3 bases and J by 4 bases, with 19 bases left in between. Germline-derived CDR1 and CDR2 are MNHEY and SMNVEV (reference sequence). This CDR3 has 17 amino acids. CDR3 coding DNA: TGTGCCAGCAGTTTTTCCCTCGGGCAGGGTCGAAATCAGCCCCAGCATTTT. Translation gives CASSFSLGQGRNQPQHF.

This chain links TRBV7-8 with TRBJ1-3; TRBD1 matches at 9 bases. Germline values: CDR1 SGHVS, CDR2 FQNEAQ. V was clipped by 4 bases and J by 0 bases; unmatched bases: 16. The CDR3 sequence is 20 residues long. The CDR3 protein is CASSWLGTGRVGPSGNTIYF. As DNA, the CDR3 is TGTGCCAGCAGCTGGTTAGGGACAGGGAGAGTTGGACCCTCTGGAAACACCATATATTTT.

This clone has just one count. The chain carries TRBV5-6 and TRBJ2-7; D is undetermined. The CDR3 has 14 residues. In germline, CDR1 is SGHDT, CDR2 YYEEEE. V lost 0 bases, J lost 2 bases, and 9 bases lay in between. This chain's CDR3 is CASSLAARPYEQYF. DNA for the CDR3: TGTGCCAGCAGCTTGGCAGCGAGACCCTACGAGCAGTACTTC.

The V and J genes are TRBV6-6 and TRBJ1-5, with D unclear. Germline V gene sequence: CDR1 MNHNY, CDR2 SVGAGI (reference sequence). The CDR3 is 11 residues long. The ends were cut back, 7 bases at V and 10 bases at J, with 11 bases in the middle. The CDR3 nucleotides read TGTGCCAGCACCAACGGGGATCCCCAGCATTTT. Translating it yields CASTNGDPQHF.

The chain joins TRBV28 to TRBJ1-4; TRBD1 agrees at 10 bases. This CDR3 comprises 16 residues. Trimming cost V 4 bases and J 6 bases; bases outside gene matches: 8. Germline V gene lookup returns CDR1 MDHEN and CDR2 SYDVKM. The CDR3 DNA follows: TGTGCCAGCAGTTCGATGACAGGGGGCGAAGATGAAAAACTGTTTTTT. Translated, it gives CASSSMTGGEDEKLFF.

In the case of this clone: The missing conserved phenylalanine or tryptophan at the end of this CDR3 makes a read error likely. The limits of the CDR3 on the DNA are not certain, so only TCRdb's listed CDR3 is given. The CDR3 here is CASSLGGRPPI. This chain joins TRBV28 and TRBJ2-7; no DNA check was done on the table's D call, TRBD2. The CDR3 numbers 11 amino acids, ends counted. The germline gives CDR1 MDHEN, CDR2 SYDVKM.

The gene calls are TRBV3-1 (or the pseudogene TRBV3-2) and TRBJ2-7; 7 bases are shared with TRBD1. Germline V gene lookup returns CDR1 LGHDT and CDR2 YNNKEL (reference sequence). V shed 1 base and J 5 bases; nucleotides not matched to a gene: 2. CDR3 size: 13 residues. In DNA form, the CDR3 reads TGTGCCAGCAGCCAAGGAGACAGGGACGAGCAGTACTTC. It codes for CASSQGDRDEQYF.